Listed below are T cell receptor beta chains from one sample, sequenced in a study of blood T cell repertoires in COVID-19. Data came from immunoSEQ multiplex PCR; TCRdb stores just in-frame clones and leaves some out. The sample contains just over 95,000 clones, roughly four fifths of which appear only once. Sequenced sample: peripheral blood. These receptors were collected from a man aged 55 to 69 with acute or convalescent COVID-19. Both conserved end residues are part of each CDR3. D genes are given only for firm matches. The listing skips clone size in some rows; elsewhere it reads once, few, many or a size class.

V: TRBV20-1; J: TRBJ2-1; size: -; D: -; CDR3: CSAVPGDEQFF; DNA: TGCAGTGCCGTACCAGGGGATGAGCAGTTCTTC
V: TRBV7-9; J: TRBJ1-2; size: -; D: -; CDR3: CASSYASYGYTF; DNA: TGTGCCAGCTCTTATGCCAGCTATGGCTACACCTTC
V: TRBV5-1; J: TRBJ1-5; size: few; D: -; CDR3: CASSFNGGANQPQHF; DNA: TGCGCCAGCAGCTTTAACGGCGGGGCCAATCAGCCCCAGCATTTT
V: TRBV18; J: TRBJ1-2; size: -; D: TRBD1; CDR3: CASSPPAGQEVPRGSNYGYTF; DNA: TGTGCCAGCTCACCGCCGGCGGGACAGGAGGTCCCGAGGGGTTCAAACTATGGCTACACCTTC
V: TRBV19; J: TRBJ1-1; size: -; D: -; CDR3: CASSSAGQAFF; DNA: TGTGCCAGTAGTAGTGCAGGGCAAGCTTTCTTT
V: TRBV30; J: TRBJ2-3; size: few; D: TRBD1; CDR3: CAWSAKGANGDTQYF; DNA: TGTGCCTGGAGTGCGAAGGGGGCTAATGGGGATACGCAGTATTTT
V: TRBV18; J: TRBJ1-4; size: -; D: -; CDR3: CASSPGEKLFF; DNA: TGTGCCAGCTCACCTGGCGAAAAACTGTTTTTT
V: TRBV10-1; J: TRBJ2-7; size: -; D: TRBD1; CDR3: CASSDDRGHPEQYF; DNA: TGCGCCAGCAGTGACGACAGGGGGCATCCCGAGCAGTACTTC
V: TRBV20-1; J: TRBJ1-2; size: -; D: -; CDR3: CSARERGRYTF; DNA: TGCAGTGCTAGAGAGCGGGGGCGCTACACCTTC
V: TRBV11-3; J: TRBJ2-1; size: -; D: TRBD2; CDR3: CASSLAMTSGSYEQFF; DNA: TGTGCCAGCAGCTTAGCCATGACTAGCGGGAGTTATGAGCAGTTCTTC
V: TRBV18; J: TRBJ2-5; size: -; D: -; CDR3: CASSPLQGGSETQYF; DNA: TGTGCCAGCTCACCATTACAGGGGGGGTCAGAGACCCAGTACTTC
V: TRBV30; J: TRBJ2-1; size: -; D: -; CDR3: CAWRRPSSYNEQFF; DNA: TGTGCCTGGAGAAGACCTAGCTCCTACAATGAGCAGTTCTTC
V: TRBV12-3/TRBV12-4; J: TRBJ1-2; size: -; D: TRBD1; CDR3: CASQTGTGVGYTF; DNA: TGTGCCAGCCAAACCGGGACAGGGGTCGGCTACACCTTC
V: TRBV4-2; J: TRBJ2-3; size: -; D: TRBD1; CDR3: CASSQGGQLRPGTLHPDTQYF; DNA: TGTGCCAGCAGCCAAGGGGGACAGCTGCGGCCCGGGACACTCCACCCAGATACGCAGTATTTT
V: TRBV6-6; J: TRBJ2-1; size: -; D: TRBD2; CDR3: CASRYSGIGRDEQFF; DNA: TGTGCCAGCAGATACTCCGGGATAGGGAGGGATGAGCAGTTCTTC
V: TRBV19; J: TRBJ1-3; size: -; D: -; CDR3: CASSIPARGDTIYF; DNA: TGTGCCAGTAGTATTCCGGCCAGGGGTGACACCATATATTTT
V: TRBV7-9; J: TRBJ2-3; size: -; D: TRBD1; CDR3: CASSPTGGTDTQYF; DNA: TGTGCCAGCAGCCCGACAGGGGGCACAGATACGCAGTATTTT
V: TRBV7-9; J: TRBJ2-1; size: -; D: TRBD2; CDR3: CASSFSRGGVDEQFF; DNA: TGTGCCAGCAGCTTTTCGCGGGGGGGCGTGGATGAGCAGTTCTTC
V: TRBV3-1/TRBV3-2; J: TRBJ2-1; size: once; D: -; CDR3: CASSPRYGGEQFF; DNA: TGTGCCAGCAGCCCCAGGTACGGGGGTGAGCAGTTCTTC